Below, one TCR beta chain is given with its context. As yet, its antigen is unknown. Antigen-specific CD4+ T cells were expanded (with viral peptide pools) by the ViraFEST assay ahead of sequencing. Investigators separated out CD4+ T cells once around 11 days of culture had passed. Nucleocapsid antibodies stayed negative before and after vaccination, showing no earlier SARS-CoV-2 infection. Researchers swapped half the medium for IL-2 medium on both days 3 and 7. The data derive from a study of vaccination effects on CD4 cells after COVID-19. The repertoire was sequenced with immunoSEQ multiplex PCR; TCRdb's copy has only in-frame clones and lacks some. The table lists roughly 50,000 clones, nearly 80% of them singletons. This sequence was found in a human donor who received a COVID-19 vaccine. The sequencing here drew on CD4+ T cells from PBMCs cultured with HCoV-OC43 spike peptides, taken before COVID-19 vaccination. Documented subset: HCoV-OC43 spike overlapping peptide pool stimulation.

In DNA, the CDR3 is TGTGCCAGCTCACAAGCCTCGACACGGGAGACCCAGTACTTC. It specifies CASSQASTRETQYF. The chain employs TRBV18 and TRBJ2-5; D gene unclear. The CDR3 extends over 14 amino acids. Deletions cut 4 bases from V and 5 bases from J, with 14 bases between. Germline V gene data show CDR1 as KGHSH and CDR2 as LQKENI. Full variable domain (rest looked up from reference TRBV18 and TRBJ2-5): NAGVMQNPRHLVRRRGQEARLRCSPMKGHSHVYWYRQLPEEGLKFMVYLQKENIIDESGMPKERFSAEFPKEGPSILRIQQVVRGDSAAYFCASSQASTRETQYFGPGTRLLVL.